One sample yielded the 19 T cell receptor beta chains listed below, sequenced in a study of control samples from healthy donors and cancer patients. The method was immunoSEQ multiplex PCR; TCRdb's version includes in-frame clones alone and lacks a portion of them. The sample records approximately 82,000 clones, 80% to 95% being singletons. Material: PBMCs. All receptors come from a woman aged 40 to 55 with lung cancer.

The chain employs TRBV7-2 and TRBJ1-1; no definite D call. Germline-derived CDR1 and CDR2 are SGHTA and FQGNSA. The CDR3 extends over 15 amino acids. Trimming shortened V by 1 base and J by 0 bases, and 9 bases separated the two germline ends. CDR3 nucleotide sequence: TGTGCCAGCAGCTTAGGGTCGAGTTTGAACACTGAAGCTTTCTTT. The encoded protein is CASSLGSSLNTEAFF.

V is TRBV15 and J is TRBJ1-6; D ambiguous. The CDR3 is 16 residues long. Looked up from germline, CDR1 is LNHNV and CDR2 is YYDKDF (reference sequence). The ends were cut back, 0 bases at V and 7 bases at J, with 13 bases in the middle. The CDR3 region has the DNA TGTGCCACCAGCAGAGATATTGGGAGAGGAAATTCACCCCTCCACTTT. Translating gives CATSRDIGRGNSPLHF.

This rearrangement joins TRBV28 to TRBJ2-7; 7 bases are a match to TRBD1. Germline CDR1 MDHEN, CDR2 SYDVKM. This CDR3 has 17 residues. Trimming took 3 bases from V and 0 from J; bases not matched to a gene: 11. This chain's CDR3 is CASSLPDRLATSYEQYF. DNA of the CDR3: TGTGCCAGCAGTTTGCCGGACAGGTTAGCCACCTCCTACGAGCAGTACTTC.

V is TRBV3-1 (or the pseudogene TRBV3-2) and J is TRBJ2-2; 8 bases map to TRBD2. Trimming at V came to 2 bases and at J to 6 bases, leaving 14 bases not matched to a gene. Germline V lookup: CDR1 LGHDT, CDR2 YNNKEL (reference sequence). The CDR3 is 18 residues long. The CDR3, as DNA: TGTGCCAGCAGCCAACCCCCGAAGGGACTAGTTGGCCCCGGGGAGCTGTTTTTT. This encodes CASSQPPKGLVGPGELFF.

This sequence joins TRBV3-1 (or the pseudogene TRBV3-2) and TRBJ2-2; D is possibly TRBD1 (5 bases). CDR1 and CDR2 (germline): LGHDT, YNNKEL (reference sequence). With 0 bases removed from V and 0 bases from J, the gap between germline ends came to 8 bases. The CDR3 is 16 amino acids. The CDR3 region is CASSQDGHPNTGELFF. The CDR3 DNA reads TGTGCCAGCAGCCAAGACGGACACCCGAACACCGGGGAGCTGTTTTTT.

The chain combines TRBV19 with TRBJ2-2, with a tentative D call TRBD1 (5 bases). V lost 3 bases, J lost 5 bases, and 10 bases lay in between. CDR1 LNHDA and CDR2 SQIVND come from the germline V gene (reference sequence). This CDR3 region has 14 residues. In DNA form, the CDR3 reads TGTGCCAGTAGTATCAGGGATCGGACCGGGGAGCTGTTTTTT. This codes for CASSIRDRTGELFF.

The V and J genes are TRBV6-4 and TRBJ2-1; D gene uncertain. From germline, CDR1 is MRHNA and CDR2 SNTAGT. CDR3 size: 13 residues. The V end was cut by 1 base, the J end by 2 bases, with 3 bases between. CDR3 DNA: TGTGCCAGCAGTGACTACCCCTACAATGAGCAGTTCTTC. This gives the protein CASSDYPYNEQFF.

CDR3 DNA sequence: TGTGCCAGCAGCTTTCGTGACAGGGGCACTGAAGCTTTCTTT. Amino acids: CASSFRDRGTEAFF. This rearrangement joins TRBV5-8 to TRBJ1-1, with TRBD1 matching over 8 bases. In germline, CDR1 is SGHTS, CDR2 YDEGEE. V was clipped by 2 bases and J by 4 bases; unmatched bases: 4. The CDR3 spans 14 residues.

As DNA, the CDR3 is TGTGCCAGCAGCCTCTCCCTCCGGGGCGAACCCTCCCACACTGAAGCTTTCTTT. Translated, it gives CASSLSLRGEPSHTEAFF. The rearrangement links TRBV5-8 to TRBJ1-1, with a tentative D call TRBD1 (5 bases). There are 18 residues in the CDR3. V lost 4 bases, J lost 3 bases, and 25 bases lay in between. Germline CDR1 and CDR2: SGHTS and YDEGEE.

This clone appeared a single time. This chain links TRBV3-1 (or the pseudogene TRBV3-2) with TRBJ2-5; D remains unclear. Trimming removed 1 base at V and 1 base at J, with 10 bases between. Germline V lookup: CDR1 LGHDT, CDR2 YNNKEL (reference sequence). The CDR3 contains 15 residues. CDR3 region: CASSQGTVAQETQYF. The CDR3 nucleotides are TGTGCCAGCAGCCAAGGAACAGTTGCCCAAGAGACCCAGTACTTC.

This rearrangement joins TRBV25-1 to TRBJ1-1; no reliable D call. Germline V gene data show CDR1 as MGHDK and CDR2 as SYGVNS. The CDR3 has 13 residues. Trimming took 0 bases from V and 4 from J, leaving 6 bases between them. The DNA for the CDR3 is TGTGCCAGCAGTGAATACGGTGGCACTGAAGCTTTCTTT. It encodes CASSEYGGTEAFF.

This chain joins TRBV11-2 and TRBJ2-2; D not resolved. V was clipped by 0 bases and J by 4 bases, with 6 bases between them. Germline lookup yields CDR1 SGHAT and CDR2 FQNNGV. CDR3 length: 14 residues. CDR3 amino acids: CASSLESGTGELFF. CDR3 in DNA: TGTGCCAGCAGCTTAGAGTCGGGCACCGGGGAGCTGTTTTTT.

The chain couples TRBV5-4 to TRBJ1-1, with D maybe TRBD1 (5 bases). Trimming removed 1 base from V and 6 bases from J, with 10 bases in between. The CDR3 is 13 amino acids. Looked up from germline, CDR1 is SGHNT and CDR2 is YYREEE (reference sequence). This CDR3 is CASSLSGYPEAFF. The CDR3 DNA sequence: TGTGCCAGCAGCTTGTCAGGGTACCCTGAAGCTTTCTTT.

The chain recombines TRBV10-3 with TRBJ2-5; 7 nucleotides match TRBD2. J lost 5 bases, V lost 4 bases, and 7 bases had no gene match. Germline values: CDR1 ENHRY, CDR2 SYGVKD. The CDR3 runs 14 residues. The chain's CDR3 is CAISVGGADETQYF. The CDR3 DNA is TGTGCCATCAGTGTGGGAGGGGCGGATGAGACCCAGTACTTC.

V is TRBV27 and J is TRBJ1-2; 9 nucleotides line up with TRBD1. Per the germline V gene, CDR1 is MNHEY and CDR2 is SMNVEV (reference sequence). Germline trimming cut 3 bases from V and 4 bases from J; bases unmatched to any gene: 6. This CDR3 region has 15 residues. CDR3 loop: CASSFLDRGFYGYTF. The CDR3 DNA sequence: TGTGCCAGCAGTTTTCTGGACAGGGGATTCTATGGCTACACCTTC.

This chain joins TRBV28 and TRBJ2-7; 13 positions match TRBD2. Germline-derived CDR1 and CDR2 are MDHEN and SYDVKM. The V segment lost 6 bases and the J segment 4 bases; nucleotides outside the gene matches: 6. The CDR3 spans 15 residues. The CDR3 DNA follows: TGTGCCAGCAGCCTGACTAGCGGGGGGAGATACGAGCAGTACTTC. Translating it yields CASSLTSGGRYEQYF.

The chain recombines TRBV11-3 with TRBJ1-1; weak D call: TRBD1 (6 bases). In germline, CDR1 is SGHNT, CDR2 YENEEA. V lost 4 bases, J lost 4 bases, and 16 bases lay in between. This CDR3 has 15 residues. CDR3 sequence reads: CASSSRAGELTEAFF. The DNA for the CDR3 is TGTGCCAGCAGCTCCCGCGCAGGGGAGCTCACTGAAGCTTTCTTT.

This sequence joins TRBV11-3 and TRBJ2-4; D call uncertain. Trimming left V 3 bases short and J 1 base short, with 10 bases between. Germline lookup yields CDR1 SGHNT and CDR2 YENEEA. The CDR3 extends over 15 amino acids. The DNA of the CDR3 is TGTGCCAGCAGCTTTAGTAGAACTGCCAAAAACATTCAGTACTTC. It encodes CASSFSRTAKNIQYF.

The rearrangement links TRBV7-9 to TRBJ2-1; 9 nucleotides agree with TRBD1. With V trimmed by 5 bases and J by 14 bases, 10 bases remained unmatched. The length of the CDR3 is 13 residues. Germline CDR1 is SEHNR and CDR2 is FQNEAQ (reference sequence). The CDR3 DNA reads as TGTGCCAGCAGCGTAGACCGGGACAGGGAAGAGTTCTTC. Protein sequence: CASSVDRDREEFF.